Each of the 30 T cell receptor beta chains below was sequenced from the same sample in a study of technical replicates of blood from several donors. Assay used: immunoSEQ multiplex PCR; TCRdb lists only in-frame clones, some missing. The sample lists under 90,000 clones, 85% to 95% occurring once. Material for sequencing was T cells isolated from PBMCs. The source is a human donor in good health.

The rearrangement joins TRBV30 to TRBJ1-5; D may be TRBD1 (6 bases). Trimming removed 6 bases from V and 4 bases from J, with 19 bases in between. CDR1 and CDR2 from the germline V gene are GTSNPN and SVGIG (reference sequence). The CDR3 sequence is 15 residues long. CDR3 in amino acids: CACTYRVRGNQPQHF. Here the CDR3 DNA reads TGTGCCTGTACCTACAGGGTGAGGGGGAATCAGCCCCAGCATTTT.

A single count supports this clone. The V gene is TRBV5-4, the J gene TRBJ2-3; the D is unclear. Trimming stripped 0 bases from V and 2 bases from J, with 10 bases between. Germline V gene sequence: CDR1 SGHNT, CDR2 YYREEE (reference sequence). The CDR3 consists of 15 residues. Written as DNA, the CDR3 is TGTGCCAGCAGCTTGGCGTCCACTCACACAGATACGCAGTATTTT. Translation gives CASSLASTHTDTQYF.

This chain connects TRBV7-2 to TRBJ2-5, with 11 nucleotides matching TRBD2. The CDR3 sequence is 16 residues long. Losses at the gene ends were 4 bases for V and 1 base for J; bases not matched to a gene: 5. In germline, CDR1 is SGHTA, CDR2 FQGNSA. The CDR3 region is CASSSIAGGPQETQYF. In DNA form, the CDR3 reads TGTGCCAGCAGCTCGATAGCGGGAGGGCCCCAAGAGACCCAGTACTTC.

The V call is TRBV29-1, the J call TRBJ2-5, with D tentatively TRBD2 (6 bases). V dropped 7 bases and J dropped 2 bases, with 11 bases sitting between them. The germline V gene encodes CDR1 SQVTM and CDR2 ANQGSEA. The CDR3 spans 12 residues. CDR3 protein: CSAAGRQETQYF. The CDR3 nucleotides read TGCAGCGCAGCAGGGAGGCAAGAGACCCAGTACTTC. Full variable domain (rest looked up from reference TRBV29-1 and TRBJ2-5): SAVISQKPSRDICQRGTSLTIQCQVDSQVTMMFWYRQQPGQSLTLIATANQGSEATYESGFVIDKFPISRPNLTFSTLTVSNMSPEDSSIYLCSAAGRQETQYFGPGTRLLVL.

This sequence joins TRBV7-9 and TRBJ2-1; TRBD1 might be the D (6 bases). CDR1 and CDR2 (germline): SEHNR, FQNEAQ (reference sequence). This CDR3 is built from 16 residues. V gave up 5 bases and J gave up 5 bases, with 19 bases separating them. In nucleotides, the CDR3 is TGTGCCAGCAGCCCCTGGGGGCTCTACCTGGACAATGAGCAGTTCTTC. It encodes CASSPWGLYLDNEQFF.

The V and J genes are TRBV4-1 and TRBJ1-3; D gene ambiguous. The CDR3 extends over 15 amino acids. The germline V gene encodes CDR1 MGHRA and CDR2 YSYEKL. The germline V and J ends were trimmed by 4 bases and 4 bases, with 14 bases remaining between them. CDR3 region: CASSPIGSYGNTIYF. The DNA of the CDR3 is TGCGCCAGCAGCCCGATCGGGTCTTACGGAAACACCATATATTTT.

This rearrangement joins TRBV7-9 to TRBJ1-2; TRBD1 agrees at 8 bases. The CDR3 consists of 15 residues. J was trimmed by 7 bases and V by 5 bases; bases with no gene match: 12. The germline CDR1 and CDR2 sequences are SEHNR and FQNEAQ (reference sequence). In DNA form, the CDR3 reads TGTGCCAGCAGCGTTAAACGGGAACAGGGGGGTGGCTACACCTTC. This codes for CASSVKREQGGGYTF. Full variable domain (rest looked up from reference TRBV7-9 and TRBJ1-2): DTGVSQNPRHKITKRGQNVTFRCDPISEHNRLYWYRQTLGQGPEFLTYFQNEAQLEKSRLLSDRFSAERPKGSFSTLEIQRTEQGDSAMYLCASSVKREQGGGYTFGSGTRLTVV.

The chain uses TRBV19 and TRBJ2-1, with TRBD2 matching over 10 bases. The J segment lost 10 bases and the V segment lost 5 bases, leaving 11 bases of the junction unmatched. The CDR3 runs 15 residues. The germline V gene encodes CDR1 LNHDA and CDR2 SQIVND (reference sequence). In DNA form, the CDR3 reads TGTGCCAGTAGTTGGTCAAGCGGGGGGGCCGGAGAGCAGTTCTTC. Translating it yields CASSWSSGGAGEQFF. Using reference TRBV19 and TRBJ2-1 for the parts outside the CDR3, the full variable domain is DGGITQSPKYLFRKEGQNVTLSCEQNLNHDAMYWYRQDPGQGLRLIYYSQIVNDFQKGDIAEGYSVSREKKESFPLTVTSAQKNPTAFYLCASSWSSGGAGEQFFGPGTRLTVL.

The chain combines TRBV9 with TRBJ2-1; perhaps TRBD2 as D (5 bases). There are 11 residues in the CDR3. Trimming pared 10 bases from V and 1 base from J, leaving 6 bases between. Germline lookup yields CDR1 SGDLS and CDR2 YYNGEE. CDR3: CASGSYNEQFF. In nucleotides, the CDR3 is TGTGCCTCGGGGTCCTACAATGAGCAGTTCTTC. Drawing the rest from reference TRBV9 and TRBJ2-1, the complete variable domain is DSGVTQTPKHLITATGQRVTLRCSPRSGDLSVYWYQQSLDQGLQFLIQYYNGEERAKGNILERFSAQQFPDLHSELNLSSLELGDSALYFCASGSYNEQFFGPGTRLTVL.

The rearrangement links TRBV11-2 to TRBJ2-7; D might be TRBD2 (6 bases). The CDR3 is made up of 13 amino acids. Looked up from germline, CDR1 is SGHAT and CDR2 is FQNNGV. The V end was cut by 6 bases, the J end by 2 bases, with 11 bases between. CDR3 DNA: TGTGCCAGCAGACGACTAGGTGCCTACGAGCAGTACTTC. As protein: CASRRLGAYEQYF.

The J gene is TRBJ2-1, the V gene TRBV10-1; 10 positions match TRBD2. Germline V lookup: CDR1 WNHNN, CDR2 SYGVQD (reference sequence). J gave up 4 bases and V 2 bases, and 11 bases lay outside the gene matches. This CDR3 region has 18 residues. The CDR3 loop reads CASSEIPRTSGVYNEQFF. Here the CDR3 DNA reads TGCGCCAGCAGTGAGATCCCTAGAACTAGCGGGGTGTACAATGAGCAGTTCTTC.

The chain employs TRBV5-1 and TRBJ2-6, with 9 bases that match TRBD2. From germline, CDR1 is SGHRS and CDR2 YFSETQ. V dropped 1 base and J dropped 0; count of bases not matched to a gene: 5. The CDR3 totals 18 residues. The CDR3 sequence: CASSLISSGVSGANVLTF. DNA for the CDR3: TGCGCCAGCAGCTTGATTTCTAGCGGGGTCTCTGGGGCCAACGTCCTGACTTTC.

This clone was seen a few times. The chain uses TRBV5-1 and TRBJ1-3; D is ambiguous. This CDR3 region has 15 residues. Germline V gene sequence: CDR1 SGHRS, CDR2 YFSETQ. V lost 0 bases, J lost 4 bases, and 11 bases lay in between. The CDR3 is CASSLEGRSGNTIYF. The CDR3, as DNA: TGCGCCAGCAGCTTGGAAGGGAGGTCCGGAAACACCATATATTTT.

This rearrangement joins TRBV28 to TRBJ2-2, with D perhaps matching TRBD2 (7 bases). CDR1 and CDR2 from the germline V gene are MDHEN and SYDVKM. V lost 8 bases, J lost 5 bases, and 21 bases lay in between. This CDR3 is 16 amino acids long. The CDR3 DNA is TGTGCCAGCCGAGGGGGGGGCCTGGACCGTACCGGGGAGCTGTTTTTT. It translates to CASRGGGLDRTGELFF. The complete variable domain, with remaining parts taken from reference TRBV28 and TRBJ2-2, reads DVKVTQSSRYLVKRTGEKVFLECVQDMDHENMFWYRQDPGLGLRLIYFSYDVKMKEKGDIPEGYSVSREKKERFSLILESASTNQTSMYLCASRGGGLDRTGELFFGEGSRLTVL.

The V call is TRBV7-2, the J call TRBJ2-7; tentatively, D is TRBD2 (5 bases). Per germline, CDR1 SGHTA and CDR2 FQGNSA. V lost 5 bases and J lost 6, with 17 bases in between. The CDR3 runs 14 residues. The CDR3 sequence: CASSPSLTSSEQYF. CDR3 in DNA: TGTGCCAGCAGCCCGAGCCTTACTAGTTCCGAGCAGTACTTC.

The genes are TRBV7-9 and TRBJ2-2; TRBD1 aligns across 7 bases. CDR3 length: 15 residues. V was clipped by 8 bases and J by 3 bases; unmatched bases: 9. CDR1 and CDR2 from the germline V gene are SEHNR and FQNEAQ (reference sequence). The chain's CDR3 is CASSKETGYTGELFF. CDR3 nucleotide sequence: TGTGCCAGCTCCAAAGAGACAGGGTACACCGGGGAGCTGTTTTTT.

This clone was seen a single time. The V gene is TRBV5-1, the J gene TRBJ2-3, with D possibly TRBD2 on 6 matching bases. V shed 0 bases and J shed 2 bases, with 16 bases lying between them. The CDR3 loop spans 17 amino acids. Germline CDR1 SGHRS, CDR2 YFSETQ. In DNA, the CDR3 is TGCGCCAGCAGCTTGGCGGACTACCCTTCATCCACAGATACGCAGTATTTT. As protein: CASSLADYPSSTDTQYF. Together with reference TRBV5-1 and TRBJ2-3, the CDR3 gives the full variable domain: KAGVTQTPRYLIKTRGQQVTLSCSPISGHRSVSWYQQTPGQGLQFLFEYFSETQRNKGNFPGRFSGRQFSNSRSEMNVSTLELGDSALYLCASSLADYPSSTDTQYFGPGTRLTVL.

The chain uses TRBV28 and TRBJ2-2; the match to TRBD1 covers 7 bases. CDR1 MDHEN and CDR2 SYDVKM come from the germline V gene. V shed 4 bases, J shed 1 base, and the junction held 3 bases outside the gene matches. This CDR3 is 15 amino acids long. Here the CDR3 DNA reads TGTGCCAGCAGTTCCAGGGACAGGAACACCGGGGAGCTGTTTTTT. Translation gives CASSSRDRNTGELFF.

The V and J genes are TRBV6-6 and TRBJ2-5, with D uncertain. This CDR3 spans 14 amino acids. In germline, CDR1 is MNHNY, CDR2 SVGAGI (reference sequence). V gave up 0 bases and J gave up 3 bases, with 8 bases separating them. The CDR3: CASSYSTDKETQYF. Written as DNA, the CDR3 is TGTGCCAGCAGTTACTCAACAGATAAAGAGACCCAGTACTTC.

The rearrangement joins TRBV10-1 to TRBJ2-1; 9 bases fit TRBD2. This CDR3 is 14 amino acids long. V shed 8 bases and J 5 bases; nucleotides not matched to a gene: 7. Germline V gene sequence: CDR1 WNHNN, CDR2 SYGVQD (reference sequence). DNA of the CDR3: TGCGCCAGCGAAGCGGGGGGCGGACACAATGAGCAGTTCTTC. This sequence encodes CASEAGGGHNEQFF.

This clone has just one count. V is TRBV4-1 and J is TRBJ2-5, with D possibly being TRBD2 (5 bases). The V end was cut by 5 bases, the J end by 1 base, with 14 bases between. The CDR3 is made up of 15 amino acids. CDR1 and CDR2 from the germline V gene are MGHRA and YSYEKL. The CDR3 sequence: CASSMGWRAQETQYF. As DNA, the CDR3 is TGCGCCAGCAGCATGGGGTGGCGGGCCCAAGAGACCCAGTACTTC.

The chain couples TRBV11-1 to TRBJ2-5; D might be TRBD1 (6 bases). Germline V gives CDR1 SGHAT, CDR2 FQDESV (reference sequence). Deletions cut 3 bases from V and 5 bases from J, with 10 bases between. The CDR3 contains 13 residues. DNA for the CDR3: TGTGCCAGCAGCTTCACAGGGTCGGAGACCCAGTACTTC. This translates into CASSFTGSETQYF.

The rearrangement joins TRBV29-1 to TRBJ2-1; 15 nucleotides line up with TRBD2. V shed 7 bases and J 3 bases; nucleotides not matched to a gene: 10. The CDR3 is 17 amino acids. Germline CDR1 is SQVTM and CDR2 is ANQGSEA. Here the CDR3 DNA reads TGCAGCGGGTACGGACTAGCGGGAGGGCCGGTCTACAATGAGCAGTTCTTC. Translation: CSGYGLAGGPVYNEQFF.

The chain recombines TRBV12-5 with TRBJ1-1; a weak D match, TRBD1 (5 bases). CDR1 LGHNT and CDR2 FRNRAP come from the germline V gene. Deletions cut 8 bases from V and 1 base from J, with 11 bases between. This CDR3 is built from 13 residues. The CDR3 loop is CASRGGENTEAFF. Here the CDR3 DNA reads TGTGCTAGTAGGGGAGGGGAGAACACTGAAGCTTTCTTT.

The CDR3 sequence is CASSLAGGTNTGELFF. CDR3 nucleotides: TGTGCCAGCAGCTTAGCGGGAGGAACGAACACCGGGGAGCTGTTTTTT. This sequence joins TRBV7-9 and TRBJ2-2; possible D gene TRBD2, 6 bases. V was trimmed by 0 bases and J by 0 bases, leaving 8 bases between them. Germline assignment: CDR1 SEHNR and CDR2 FQNEAQ (reference sequence). This CDR3 spans 16 amino acids.

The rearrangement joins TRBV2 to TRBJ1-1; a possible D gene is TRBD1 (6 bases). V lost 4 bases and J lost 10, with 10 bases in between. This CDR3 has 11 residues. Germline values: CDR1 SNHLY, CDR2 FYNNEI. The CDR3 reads CASSGGGGAFF. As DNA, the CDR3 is TGTGCCAGCAGTGGCGGGGGCGGAGCTTTCTTT.

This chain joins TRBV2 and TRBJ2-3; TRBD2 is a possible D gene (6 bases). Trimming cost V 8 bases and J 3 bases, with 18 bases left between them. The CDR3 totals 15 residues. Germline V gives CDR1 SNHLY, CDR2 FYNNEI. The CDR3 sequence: CASYPLASPTDTQYF. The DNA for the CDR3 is TGTGCCAGCTACCCCCTAGCGAGCCCTACAGATACGCAGTATTTT.

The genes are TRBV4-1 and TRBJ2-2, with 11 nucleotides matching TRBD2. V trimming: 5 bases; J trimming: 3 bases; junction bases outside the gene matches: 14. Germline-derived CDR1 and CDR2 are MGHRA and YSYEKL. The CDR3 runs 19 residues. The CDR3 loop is CASSGTLAGGTSYTGELFF. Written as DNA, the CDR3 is TGCGCCAGCAGCGGAACCCTAGCGGGGGGTACTTCGTACACCGGGGAGCTGTTTTTT.

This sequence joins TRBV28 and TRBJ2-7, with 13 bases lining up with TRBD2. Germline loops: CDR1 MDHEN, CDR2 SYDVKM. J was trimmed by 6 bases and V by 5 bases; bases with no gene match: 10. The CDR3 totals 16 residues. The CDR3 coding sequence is TGTGCCAGCAGTCCGTGGACTAGCGGGAGCCTGGGCGAGCAGTACTTC. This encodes CASSPWTSGSLGEQYF.

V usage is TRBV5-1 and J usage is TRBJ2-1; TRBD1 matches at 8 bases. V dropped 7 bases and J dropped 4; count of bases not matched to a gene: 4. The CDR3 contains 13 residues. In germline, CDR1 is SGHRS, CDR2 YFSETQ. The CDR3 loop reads CASWTGSYNEQFF. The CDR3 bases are TGCGCCAGCTGGACAGGGTCATACAATGAGCAGTTCTTC.